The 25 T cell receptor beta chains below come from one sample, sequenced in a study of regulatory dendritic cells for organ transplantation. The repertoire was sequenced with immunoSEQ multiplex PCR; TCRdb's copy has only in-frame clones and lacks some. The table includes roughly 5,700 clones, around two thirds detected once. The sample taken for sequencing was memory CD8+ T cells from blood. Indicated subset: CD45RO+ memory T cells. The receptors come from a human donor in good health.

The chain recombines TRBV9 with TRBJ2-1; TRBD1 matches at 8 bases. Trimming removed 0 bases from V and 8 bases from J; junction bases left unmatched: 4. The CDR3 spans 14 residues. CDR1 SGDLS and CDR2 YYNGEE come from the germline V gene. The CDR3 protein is CASSVAYRGDEQFF. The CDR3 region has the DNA TGTGCCAGCAGCGTAGCTTACAGGGGGGATGAGCAGTTCTTC.

Here the CDR3 DNA reads TGTGCCAGCAGCCAAGATGCAGAGAACACTGAAGCTTTCTTT. Translating gives CASSQDAENTEAFF. The chain uses TRBV4-2 and TRBJ1-1; unclear D gene. The CDR3 loop spans 14 amino acids. The V end was cut by 0 bases, the J end by 1 base, with 6 bases between. Germline V CDR1 and CDR2: LGHNA, YNFKEQ.

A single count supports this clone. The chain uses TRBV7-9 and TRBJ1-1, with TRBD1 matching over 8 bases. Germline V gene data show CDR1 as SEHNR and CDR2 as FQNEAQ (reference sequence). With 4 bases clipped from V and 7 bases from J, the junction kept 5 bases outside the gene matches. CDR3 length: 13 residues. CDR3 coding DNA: TGTGCCAGCAGCTCAAGGACAGGGTTTGAAGCTTTCTTT. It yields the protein CASSSRTGFEAFF.

The CDR3 protein is CASSLSGRGYEQYF. Here the CDR3 DNA reads TGTGCCAGCAGCTTATCAGGCAGGGGGTACGAGCAGTACTTC. V usage is TRBV11-2 and J usage is TRBJ2-7, with TRBD1 matching over 7 bases. Germline V gene sequence: CDR1 SGHAT, CDR2 FQNNGV. The CDR3 runs 14 residues. V dropped 2 bases and J dropped 4; count of bases not matched to a gene: 5.

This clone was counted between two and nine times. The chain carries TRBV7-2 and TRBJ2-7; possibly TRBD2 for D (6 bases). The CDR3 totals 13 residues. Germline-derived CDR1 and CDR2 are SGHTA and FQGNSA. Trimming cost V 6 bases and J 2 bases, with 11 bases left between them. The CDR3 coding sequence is TGTGCCAGCAGTCCGCGGGGCCCCTACGAGCAGTACTTC. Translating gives CASSPRGPYEQYF. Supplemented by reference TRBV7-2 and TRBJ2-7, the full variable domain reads GAGVSQSPSNKVTEKGKDVELRCDPISGHTALYWYRQSLGQGLEFLIYFQGNSAPDKSGLPSDRFSAERTGGSVSTLTIQRTQQEDSAVYLCASSPRGPYEQYFGPGTRLTVT.

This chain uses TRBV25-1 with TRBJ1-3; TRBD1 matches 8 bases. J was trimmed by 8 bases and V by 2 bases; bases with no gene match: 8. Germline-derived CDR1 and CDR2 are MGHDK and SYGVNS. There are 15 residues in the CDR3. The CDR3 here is CASSEVRATGDTIYF. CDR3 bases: TGTGCCAGCAGTGAAGTTAGGGCGACAGGGGACACCATATATTTT.

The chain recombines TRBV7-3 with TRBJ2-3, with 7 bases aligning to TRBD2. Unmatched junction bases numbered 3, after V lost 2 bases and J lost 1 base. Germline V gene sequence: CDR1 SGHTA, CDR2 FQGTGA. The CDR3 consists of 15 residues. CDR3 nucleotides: TGTGCCAGCAGCTTATATGCGGGGGGCACAGATACGCAGTATTTT. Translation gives CASSLYAGGTDTQYF.

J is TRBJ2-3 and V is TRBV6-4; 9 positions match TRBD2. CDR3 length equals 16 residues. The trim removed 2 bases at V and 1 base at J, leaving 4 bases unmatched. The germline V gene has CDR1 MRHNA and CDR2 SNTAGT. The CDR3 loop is CASSDGGGAGTDTQYF. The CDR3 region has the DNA TGTGCCAGCAGTGACGGCGGGGGGGCTGGCACAGATACGCAGTATTTT.

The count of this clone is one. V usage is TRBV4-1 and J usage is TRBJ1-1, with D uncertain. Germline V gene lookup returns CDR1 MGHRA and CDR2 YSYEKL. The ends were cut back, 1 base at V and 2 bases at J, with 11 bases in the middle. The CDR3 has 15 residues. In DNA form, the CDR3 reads TGCGCCAGCAGCCAAGCCCAAGTGGCCAACACTGAAGCTTTCTTT. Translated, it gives CASSQAQVANTEAFF.

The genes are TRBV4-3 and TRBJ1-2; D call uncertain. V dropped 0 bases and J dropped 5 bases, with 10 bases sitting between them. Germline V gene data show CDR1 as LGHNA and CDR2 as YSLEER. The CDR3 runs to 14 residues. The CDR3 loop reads CASSQDQSGYGYTF. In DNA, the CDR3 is TGCGCCAGCAGCCAAGACCAGAGCGGGTATGGCTACACCTTC.

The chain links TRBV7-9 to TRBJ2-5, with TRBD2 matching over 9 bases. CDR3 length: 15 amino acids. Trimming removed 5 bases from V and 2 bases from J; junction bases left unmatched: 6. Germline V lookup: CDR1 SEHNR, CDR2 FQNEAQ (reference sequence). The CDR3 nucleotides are TGTGCCAGCAGCACCCCGACTAGCGGTCAAGAGACCCAGTACTTC. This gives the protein CASSTPTSGQETQYF.

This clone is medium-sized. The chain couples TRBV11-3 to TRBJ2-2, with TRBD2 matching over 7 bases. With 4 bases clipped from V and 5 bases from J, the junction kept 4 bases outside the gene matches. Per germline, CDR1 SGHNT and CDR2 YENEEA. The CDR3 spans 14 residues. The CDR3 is CASSSGGLTGELFF. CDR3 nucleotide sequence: TGTGCCAGCAGCTCCGGGGGGTTGACCGGGGAGCTGTTTTTT.

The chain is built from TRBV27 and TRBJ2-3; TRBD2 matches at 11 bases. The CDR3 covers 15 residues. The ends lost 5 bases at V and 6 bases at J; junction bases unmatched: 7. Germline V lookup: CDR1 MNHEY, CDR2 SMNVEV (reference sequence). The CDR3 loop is CASSPGTSGRDTQYF. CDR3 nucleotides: TGTGCCAGCAGTCCCGGGACTAGCGGTAGGGATACGCAGTATTTT.

CDR3 sequence reads: CASRPSGYSTDTQYF. Here the CDR3 DNA reads TGTGCCAGCAGGCCTAGCGGGTATAGCACAGATACGCAGTATTTT. The chain has TRBV7-8 and TRBJ2-3, with TRBD2 matching over 8 bases. The length of the CDR3 is 15 residues. Germline lookup yields CDR1 SGHVS and CDR2 FQNEAQ. V was pared by 6 bases and J by 0 bases, with 5 bases of the junction left unmatched.

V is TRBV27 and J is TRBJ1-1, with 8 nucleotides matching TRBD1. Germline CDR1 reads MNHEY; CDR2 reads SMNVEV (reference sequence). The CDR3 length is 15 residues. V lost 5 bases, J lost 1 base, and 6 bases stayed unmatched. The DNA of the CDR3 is TGTGCCAGCAGTCCGGACAGGGAAGCGAACACTGAAGCTTTCTTT. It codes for CASSPDREANTEAFF.

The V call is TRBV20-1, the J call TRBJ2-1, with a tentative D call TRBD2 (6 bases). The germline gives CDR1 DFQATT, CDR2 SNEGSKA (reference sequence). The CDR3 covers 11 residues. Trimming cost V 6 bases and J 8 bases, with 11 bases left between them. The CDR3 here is CSAKLAYEQFF. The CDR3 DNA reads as TGCAGTGCCAAACTAGCCTATGAGCAGTTCTTC.

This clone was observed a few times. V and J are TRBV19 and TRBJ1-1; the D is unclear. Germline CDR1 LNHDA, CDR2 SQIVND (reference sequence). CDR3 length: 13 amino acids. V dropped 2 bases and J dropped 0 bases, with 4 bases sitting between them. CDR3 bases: TGTGCCAGTAGTATAACAGTGAACACTGAAGCTTTCTTT. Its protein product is CASSITVNTEAFF.

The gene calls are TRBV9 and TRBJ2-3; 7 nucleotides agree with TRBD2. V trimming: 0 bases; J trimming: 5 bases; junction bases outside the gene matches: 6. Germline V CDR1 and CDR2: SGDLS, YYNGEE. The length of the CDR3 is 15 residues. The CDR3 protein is CASSVGWASGDTQYF. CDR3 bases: TGTGCCAGCAGCGTAGGTTGGGCTAGCGGAGATACGCAGTATTTT.

The CDR3 region is CASSPIQGAHAEAFF. DNA for the CDR3: TGTGCCAGTAGTCCCATTCAAGGGGCTCACGCTGAAGCTTTCTTT. The chain links TRBV19 to TRBJ1-1; D is perhaps TRBD1 (5 bases). The ends were cut back, 5 bases at V and 6 bases at J, with 19 bases in the middle. CDR1 is LNHDA and CDR2 is SQIVND in the germline V gene (reference sequence). The CDR3 runs 15 residues.

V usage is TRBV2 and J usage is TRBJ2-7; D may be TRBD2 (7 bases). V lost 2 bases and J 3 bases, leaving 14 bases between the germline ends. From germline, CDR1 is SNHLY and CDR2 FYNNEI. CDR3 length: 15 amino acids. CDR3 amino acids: CASSEYGGADYEQYF. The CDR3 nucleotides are TGTGCCAGCAGTGAATATGGGGGGGCCGACTACGAGCAGTACTTC.

The CDR3: CATSVDRGNTEAFF. Here the CDR3 DNA reads TGTGCCACCAGCGTGGACAGGGGGAACACTGAAGCTTTCTTT. This chain links TRBV15 with TRBJ1-1; 9 bases are a match to TRBD1. The CDR3 is 14 residues long. V shed 5 bases, J shed 1 base, and the junction held 2 bases outside the gene matches. From germline, CDR1 is LNHNV and CDR2 YYDKDF (reference sequence).

CDR3 DNA: TGTGCCAGCAGTTACTCGATTTCTCGCGGTGAAGCTTTCTTT. Amino acid sequence: CASSYSISRGEAFF. The V call is TRBV6-5, the J call TRBJ1-1; D is undetermined. The germline CDR1 and CDR2 sequences are MNHEY and SVGAGI. The CDR3 covers 14 residues. V lost 0 bases and J lost 7, with 12 bases in between.

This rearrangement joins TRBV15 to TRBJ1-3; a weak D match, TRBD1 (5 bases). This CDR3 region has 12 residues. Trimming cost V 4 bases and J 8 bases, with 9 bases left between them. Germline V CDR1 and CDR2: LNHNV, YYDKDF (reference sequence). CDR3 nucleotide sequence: TGTGCCACCAGCATCCCCAGGGACACCATATATTTT. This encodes CATSIPRDTIYF.

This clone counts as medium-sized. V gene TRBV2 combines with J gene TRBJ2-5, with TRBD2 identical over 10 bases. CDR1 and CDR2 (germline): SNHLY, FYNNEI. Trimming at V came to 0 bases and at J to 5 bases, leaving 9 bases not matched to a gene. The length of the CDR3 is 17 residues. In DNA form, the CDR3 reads TGTGCCAGCAGTGAAGCGCTGAAAGCGGGGGGGCGTGAGACCCAGTACTTC. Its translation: CASSEALKAGGRETQYF.

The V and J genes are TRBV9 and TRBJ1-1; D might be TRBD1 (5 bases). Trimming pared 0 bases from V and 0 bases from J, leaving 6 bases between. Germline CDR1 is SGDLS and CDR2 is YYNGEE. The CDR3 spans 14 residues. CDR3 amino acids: CASSVGRVNTEAFF. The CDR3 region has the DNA TGTGCCAGCAGCGTAGGCAGGGTGAACACTGAAGCTTTCTTT.